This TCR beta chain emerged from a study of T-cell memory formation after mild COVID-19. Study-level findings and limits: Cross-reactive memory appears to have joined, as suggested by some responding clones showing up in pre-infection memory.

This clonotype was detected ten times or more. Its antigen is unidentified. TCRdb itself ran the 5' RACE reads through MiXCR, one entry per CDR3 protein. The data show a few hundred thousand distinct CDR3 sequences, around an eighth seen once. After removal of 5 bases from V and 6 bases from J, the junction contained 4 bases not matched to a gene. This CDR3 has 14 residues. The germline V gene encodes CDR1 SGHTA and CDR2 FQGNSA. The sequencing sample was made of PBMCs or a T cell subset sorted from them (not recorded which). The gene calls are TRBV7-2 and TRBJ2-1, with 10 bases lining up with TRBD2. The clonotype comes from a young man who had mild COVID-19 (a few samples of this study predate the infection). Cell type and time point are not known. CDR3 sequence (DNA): TGTGCCAGCAGCGCCAGCGGGGGGGCCAATGAGCAGTTCTTC. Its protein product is CASSASGGANEQFF.